This T cell receptor (beta chain) was captured by sequencing in a study of blood T cell repertoires in COVID-19. Study at large: Researchers got acute and convalescent COVID-19 samples from the United States, Italy and Spain. In each case, the material was cDNA or gDNA derived from T cells, B-cell-depleted T cells, or PBMCs.

Allocation to cohorts depended on clinical history reported by the participants. Germline values: CDR1 MNHEY, CDR2 SMNVEV (reference sequence). CDR3 length equals 14 residues. Trimming cost V 6 bases and J 6 bases, with 18 bases left between them. Per the original data handling: Reference gene primer amplification gave nucleated cell count estimates. Profiled with immunoSEQ multiplex PCR; TCRdb holds only in-frame clones, not every one. That table gives V, J and clone size, and the DNA gave D and trimming. The top ten hold 3% to 4.5% of the sample, which has 230,000 or so clones, about nine tenths seen once.

The receptor was derived from a woman aged 40 to 50 with acute COVID-19. The sample comprised PBMCs or T cells enriched from blood (not recorded which). The chain couples TRBV27 to TRBJ2-7; D is unclear. In DNA form, the CDR3 reads TGTGCCAGCAGGCGATCTCCCTCTTTGAGCGAGCAGTACGTC. Protein: CASRRSPSLSEQYV.